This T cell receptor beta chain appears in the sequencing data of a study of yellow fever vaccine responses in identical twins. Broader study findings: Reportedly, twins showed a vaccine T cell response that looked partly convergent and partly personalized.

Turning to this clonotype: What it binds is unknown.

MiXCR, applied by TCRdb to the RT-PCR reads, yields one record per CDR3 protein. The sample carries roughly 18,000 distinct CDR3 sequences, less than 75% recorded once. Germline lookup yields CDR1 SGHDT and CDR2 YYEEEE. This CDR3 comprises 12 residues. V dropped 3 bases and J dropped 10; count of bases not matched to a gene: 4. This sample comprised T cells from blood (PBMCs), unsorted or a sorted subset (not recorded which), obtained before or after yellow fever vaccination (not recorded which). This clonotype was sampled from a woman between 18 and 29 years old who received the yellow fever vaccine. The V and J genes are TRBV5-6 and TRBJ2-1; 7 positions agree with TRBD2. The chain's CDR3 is CASSSPGLEQFF. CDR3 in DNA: TGTGCCAGCAGCTCCCCGGGACTAGAGCAGTTCTTC.